Reported below is one T cell receptor beta chain. Antigen: not known. Germline V gives CDR1 MDHEN, CDR2 SYDVKM. Between the trimmed V and J ends, which lost 6 bases and 1 base, there was a span of 15 bases. The CDR3 contains 15 residues. The sample is drawn from a study of cytomegalovirus exposure and HLA in healthy donors. Across the whole study: From donors who were HLA-typed, an early data release held about 85 million unique TCRs. The study, taken as a whole, reports: One variant, a missense change in DCLRE1C, was linked in a later analysis to TCR beta V- and J-gene trimming.

PCR employed 60 Vbeta and 13 Jbeta primers. Profiled with immunoSEQ multiplex PCR; TCRdb holds only in-frame clones, not every one. The sample carries about 130,000 clones, roughly 69% recorded once. Material: PBMCs. The sequence was obtained from a human donor in good health. This rearrangement joins TRBV28 to TRBJ1-1, with D maybe TRBD1 (5 bases). The CDR3 nucleotides are TGTGCCAGCAGCCCCCCCCCTAGGGGGAACACTGAAGCTTTCTTT. This sequence encodes CASSPPPRGNTEAFF. The entire variable domain, with the rest obtained from reference TRBV28 and TRBJ1-1, is as follows: DVKVTQSSRYLVKRTGEKVFLECVQDMDHENMFWYRQDPGLGLRLIYFSYDVKMKEKGDIPEGYSVSREKKERFSLILESASTNQTSMYLCASSPPPRGNTEAFFGQGTRLTVV.